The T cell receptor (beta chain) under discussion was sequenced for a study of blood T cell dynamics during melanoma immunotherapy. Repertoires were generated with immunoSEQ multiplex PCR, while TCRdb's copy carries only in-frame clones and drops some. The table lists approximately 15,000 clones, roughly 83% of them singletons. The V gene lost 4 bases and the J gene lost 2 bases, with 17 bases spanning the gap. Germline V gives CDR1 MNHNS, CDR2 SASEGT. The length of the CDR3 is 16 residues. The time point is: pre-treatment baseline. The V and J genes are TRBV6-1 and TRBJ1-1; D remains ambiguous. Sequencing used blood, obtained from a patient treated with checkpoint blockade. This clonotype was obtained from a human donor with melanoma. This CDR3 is CASSASPGESNTEAFF. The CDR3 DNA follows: TGTGCCAGCAGTGCCTCACCGGGAGAGAGTAACACTGAAGCTTTCTTT.